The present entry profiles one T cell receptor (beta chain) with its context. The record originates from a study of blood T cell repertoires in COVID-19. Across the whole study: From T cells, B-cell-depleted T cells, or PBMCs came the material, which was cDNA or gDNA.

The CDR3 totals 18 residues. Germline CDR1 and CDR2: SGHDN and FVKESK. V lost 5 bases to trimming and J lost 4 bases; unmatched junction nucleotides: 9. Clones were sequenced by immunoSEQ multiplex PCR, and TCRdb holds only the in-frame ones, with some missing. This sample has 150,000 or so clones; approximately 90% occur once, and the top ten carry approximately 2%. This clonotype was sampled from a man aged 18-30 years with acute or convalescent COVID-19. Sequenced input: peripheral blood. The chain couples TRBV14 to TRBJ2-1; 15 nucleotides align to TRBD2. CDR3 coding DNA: TGTGCCAGCAGCTTTGGACTAGCGGGAGGGCCATTTTACAATGAGCAGTTCTTC. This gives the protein CASSFGLAGGPFYNEQFF.